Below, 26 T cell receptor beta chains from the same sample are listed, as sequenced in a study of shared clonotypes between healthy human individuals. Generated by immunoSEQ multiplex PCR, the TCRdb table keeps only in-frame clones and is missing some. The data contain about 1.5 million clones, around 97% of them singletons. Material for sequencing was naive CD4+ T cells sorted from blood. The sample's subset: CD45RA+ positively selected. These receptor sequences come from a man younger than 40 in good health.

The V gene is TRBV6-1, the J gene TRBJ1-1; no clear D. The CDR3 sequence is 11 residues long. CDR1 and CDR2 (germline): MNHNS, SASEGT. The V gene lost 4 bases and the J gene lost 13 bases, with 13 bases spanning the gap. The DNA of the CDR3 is TGTGCCAGCAGTGTTGCCGGGAGAATTTTCTTT. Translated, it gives CASSVAGRIFF.

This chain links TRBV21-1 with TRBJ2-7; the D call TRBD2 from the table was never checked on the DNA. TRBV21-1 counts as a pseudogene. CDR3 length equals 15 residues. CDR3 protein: CASSQSGRVVYEQYF. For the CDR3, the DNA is TGTGCCAGCAGCCAATCGGGAAGGGTCGTCTACGAGCAGTACTTC.

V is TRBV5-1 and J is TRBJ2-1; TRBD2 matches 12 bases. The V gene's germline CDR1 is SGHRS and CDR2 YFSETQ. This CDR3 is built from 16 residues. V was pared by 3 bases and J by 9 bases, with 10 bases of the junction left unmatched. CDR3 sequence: CASSYGLAGKGSEQFF. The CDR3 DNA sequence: TGCGCCAGCAGCTACGGACTAGCGGGAAAGGGGAGTGAGCAGTTCTTC.

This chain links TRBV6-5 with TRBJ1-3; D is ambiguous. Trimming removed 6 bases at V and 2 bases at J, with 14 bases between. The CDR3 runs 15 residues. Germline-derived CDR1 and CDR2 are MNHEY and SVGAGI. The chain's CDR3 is CASRWNLEAGNTIYF. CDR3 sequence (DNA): TGTGCCAGCAGATGGAACCTTGAGGCTGGAAACACCATATATTTT.

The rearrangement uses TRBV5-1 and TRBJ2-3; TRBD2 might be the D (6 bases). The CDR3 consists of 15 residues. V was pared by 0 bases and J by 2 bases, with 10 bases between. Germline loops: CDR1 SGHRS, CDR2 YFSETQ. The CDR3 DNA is TGCGCCAGCAGCTTGGCATGGCGGGACACAGATACGCAGTATTTT. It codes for CASSLAWRDTDTQYF.

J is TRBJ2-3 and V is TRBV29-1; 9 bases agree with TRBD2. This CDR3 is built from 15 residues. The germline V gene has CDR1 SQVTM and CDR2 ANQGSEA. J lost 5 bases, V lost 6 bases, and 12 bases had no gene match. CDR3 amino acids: CSVAIAGVAGDTQYF. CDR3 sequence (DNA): TGCAGCGTCGCTATAGCGGGAGTAGCCGGAGATACGCAGTATTTT.

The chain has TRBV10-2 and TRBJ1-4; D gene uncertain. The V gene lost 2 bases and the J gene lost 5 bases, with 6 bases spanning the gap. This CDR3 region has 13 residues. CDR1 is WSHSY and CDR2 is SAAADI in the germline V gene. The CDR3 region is CASSESSNEKLFF. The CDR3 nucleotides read TGCGCCAGCAGTGAGAGTTCCAATGAAAAACTGTTTTTT.

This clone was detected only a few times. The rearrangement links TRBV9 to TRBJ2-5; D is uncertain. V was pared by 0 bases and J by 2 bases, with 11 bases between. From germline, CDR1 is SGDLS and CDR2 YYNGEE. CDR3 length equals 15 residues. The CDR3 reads CASSVEPDTQETQYF. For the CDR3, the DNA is TGTGCCAGCAGCGTAGAACCAGATACTCAAGAGACCCAGTACTTC.

The CDR3 spells CASSPASNEQFF. The DNA for the CDR3 is TGTGCCAGCAGCCCCGCCTCCAATGAGCAGTTCTTC. This chain uses TRBV28 with TRBJ2-1; D is undetermined. The CDR3 runs 12 residues. Trimming stripped 6 bases from V and 6 bases from J, with 9 bases between. The germline gives CDR1 MDHEN, CDR2 SYDVKM. The variable domain in full, with the rest retrieved from reference TRBV28 and TRBJ2-1, is DVKVTQSSRYLVKRTGEKVFLECVQDMDHENMFWYRQDPGLGLRLIYFSYDVKMKEKGDIPEGYSVSREKKERFSLILESASTNQTSMYLCASSPASNEQFFGPGTRLTVL.

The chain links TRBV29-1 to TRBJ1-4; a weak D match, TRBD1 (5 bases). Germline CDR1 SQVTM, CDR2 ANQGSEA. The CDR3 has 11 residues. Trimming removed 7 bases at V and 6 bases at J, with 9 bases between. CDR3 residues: CSALGDEKLFF. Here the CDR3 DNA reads TGCAGCGCCCTGGGGGATGAAAAACTGTTTTTT. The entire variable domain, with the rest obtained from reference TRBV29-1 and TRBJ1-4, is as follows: SAVISQKPSRDICQRGTSLTIQCQVDSQVTMMFWYRQQPGQSLTLIATANQGSEATYESGFVIDKFPISRPNLTFSTLTVSNMSPEDSSIYLCSALGDEKLFFGSGTQLSVL.

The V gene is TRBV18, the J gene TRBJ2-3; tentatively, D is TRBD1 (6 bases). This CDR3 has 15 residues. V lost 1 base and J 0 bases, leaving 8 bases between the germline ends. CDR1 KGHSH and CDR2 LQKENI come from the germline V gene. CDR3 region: CASSPQTGSTDTQYF. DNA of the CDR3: TGTGCCAGCTCACCACAAACAGGGAGCACAGATACGCAGTATTTT.

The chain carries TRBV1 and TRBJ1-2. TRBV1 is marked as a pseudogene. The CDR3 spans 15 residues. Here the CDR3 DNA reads TGCACCAGCAGCAAGAAAGGTGGGGGAAACTATGGCTACACCTTC. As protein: CTSSKKGGGNYGYTF.

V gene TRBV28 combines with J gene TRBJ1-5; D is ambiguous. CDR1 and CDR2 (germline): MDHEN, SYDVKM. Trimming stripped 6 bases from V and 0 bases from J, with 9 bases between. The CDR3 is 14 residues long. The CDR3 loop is CASSKGVSNQPQHF. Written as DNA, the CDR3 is TGTGCCAGCAGCAAGGGAGTTAGCAATCAGCCCCAGCATTTT.

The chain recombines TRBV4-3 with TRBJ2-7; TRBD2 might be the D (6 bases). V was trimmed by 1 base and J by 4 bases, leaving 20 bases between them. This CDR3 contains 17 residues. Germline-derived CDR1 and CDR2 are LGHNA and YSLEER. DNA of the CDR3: TGCGCCAGCAGCCAAGCCGCCGCGAGGGGTCTAGCGTACGAGCAGTACTTC. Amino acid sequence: CASSQAAARGLAYEQYF.

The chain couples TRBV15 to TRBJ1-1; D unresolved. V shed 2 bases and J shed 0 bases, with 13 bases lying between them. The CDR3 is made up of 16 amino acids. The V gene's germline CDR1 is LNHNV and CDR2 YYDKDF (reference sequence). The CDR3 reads CATSRPGERVNTEAFF. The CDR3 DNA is TGTGCCACCAGCAGACCCGGGGAAAGGGTGAACACTGAAGCTTTCTTT.

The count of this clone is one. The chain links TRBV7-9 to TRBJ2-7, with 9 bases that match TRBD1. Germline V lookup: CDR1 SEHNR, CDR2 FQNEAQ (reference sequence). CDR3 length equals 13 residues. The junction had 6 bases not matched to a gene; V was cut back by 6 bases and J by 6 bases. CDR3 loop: CASRPGQGREQYF. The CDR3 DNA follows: TGTGCCAGCAGACCCGGACAGGGGCGCGAGCAGTACTTC. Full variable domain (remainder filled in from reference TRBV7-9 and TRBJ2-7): DTGVSQNPRHKITKRGQNVTFRCDPISEHNRLYWYRQTLGQGPEFLTYFQNEAQLEKSRLLSDRFSAERPKGSFSTLEIQRTEQGDSAMYLCASRPGQGREQYFGPGTRLTVT.

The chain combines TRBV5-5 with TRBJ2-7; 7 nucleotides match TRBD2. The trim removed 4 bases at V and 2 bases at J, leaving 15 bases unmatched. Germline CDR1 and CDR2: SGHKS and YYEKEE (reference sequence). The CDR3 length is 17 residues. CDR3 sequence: CASSLTPSGTITYEQYF. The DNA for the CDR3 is TGTGCCAGCAGCCTGACACCCTCCGGGACTATAACCTACGAGCAGTACTTC.

CDR3 nucleotide sequence: TGTGCCAGCAGCCGATTAGACAGTCCCAATCAGCCCCAGCATTTT. Its translation: CASSRLDSPNQPQHF. The V and J genes are TRBV28 and TRBJ1-5; tentative D call: TRBD1 (5 bases). This CDR3 region has 15 residues. Germline CDR1 is MDHEN and CDR2 is SYDVKM. V was clipped by 6 bases and J by 3 bases, with 15 bases between them.

Here the CDR3 DNA reads TGTGCCAGCAGCTTAGCCACGGCAGGGTTAGAGACCCAGTACTTC. Translating it yields CASSLATAGLETQYF. V is TRBV11-2 and J is TRBJ2-5; D perhaps matches TRBD1 (5 bases). V was pared by 1 base and J by 4 bases, with 13 bases between. The germline CDR1 and CDR2 sequences are SGHAT and FQNNGV. This CDR3 is 15 amino acids long.

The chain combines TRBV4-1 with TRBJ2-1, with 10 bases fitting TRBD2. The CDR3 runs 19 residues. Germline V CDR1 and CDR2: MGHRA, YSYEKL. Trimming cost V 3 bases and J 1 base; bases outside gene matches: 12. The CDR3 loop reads CASSQETGTSVGSYNEQFF. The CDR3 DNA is TGCGCCAGCAGCCAGGAGACCGGGACTAGCGTGGGGTCCTACAATGAGCAGTTCTTC.

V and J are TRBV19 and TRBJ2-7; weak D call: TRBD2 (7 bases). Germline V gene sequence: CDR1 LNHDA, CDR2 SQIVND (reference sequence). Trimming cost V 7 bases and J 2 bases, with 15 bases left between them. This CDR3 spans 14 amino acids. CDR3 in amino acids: CASKGGSQTYEQYF. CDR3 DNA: TGTGCCAGTAAGGGGGGGTCCCAAACCTACGAGCAGTACTTC.

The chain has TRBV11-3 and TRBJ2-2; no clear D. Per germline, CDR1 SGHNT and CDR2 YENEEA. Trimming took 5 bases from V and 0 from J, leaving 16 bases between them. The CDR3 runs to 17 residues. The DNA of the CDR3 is TGTGCCAGCAGCCCATCGCCCAGGTCAGCGAACACCGGGGAGCTGTTTTTT. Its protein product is CASSPSPRSANTGELFF.

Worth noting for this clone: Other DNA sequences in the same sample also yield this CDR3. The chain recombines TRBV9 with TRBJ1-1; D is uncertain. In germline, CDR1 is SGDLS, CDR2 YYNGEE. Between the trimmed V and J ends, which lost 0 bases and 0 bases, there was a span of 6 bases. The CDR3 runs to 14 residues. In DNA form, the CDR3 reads TGTGCCAGCAGCGTAGGGAACTTGAACACTGAAGCTTTCTTT. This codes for CASSVGNLNTEAFF.

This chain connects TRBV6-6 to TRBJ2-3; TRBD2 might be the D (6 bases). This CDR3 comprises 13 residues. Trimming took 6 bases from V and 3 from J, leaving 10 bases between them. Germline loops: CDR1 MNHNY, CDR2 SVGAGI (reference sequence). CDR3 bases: TGTGCCAGCAGCTGGGACTGGACAGATACGCAGTATTTT. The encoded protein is CASSWDWTDTQYF.

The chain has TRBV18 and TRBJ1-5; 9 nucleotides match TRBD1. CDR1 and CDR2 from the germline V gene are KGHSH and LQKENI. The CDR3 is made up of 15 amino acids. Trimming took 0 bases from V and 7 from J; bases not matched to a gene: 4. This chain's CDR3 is CASSPPDRGGQPQHF. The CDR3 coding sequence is TGTGCCAGCTCACCACCGGACAGGGGCGGGCAGCCCCAGCATTTT.

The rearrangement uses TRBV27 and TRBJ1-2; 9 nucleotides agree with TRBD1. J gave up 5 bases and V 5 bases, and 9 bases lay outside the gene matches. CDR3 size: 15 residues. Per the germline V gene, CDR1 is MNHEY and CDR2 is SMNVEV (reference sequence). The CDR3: CASSPTGGSSYGYTF. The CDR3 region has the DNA TGTGCCAGCAGTCCGACAGGGGGTTCCTCTTATGGCTACACCTTC.